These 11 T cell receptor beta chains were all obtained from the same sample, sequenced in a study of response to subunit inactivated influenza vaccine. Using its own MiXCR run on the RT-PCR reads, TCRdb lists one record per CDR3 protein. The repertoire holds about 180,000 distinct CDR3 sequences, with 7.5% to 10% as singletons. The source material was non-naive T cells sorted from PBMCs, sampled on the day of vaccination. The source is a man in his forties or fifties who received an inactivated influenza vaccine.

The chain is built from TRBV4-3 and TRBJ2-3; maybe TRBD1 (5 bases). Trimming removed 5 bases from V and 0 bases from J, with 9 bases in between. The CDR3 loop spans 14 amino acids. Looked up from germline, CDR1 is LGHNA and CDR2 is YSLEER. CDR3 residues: CASSAQGSTDTQYF. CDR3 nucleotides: TGCGCCAGCAGCGCCCAGGGTAGCACAGATACGCAGTATTTT.

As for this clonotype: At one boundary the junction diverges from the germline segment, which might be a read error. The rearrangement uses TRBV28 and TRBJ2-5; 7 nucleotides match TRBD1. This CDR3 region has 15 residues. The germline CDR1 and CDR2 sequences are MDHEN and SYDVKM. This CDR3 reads CASSFRGQSQETQYF. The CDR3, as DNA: TGTGCCAGCAGTTTTAGGGGACAGAGCCAAGAGACCCAGTATTTC. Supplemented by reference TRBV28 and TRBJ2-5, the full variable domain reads DVKVTQSSRYLVKRTGEKVFLECVQDMDHENMFWYRQDPGLGLRLIYFSYDVKMKEKGDIPEGYSVSREKKERFSLILESASTNQTSMYLCASSFRGQSQETQYFGPGTRLLVL.

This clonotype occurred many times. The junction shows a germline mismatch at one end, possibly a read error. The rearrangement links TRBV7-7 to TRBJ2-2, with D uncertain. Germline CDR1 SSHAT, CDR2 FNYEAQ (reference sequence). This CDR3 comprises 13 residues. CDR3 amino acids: CASSLRAPGELFF. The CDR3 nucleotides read TGTGCTAGCAGCCTCCGGGCCCCCGGGGAGCTGTTTTTT.

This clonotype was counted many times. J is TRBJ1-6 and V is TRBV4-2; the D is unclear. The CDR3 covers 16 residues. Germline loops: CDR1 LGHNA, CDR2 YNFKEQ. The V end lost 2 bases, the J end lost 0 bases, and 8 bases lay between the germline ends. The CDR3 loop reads CASSQRTSSYNSPLHF. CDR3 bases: TGTGCCAGCAGCCAAAGGACGAGCTCCTATAATTCACCCCTCCACTTT.

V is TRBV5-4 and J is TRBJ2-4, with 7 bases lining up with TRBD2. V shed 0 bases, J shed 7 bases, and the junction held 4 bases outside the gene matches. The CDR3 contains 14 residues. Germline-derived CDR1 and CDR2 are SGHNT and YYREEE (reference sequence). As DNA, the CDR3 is TGTGCCAGCAGCTTGGCGGGGGAGGGTAACATTCAGTACTTC. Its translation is CASSLAGEGNIQYF.

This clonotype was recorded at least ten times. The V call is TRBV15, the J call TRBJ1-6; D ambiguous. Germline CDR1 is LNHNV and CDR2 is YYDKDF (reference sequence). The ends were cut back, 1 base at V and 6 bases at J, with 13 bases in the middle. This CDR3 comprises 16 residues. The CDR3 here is CATSRGLATANSPLHF. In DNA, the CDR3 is TGTGCCACCAGCAGAGGTCTAGCGACTGCTAATTCACCCCTCCACTTT.

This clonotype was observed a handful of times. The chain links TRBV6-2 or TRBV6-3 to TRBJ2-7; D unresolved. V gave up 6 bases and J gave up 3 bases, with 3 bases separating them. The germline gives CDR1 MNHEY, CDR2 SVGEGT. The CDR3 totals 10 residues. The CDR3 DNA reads TGTGCCAGCAGGGACTACGAGCAGTACTTC. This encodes CASRDYEQYF.

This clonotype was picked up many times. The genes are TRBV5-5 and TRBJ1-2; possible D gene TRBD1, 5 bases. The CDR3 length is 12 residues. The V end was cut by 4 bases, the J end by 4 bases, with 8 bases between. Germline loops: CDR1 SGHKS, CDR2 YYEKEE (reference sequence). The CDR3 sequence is CASSRDAYGYTF. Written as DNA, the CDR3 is TGTGCCAGCAGCAGGGACGCCTATGGCTACACCTTC.

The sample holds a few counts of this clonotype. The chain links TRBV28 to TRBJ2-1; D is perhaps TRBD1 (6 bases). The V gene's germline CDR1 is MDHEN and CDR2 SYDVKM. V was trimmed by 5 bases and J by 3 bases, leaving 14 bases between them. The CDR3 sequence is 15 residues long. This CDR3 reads CASSRKGEYYNEQFF. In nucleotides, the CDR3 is TGTGCCAGCAGTCGCAAGGGGGAGTACTACAATGAGCAGTTCTTC.

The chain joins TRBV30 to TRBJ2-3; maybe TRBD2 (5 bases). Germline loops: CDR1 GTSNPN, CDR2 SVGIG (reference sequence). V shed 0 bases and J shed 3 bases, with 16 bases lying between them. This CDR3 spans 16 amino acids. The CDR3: CAWSVPLLATTDTQYF. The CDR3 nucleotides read TGTGCCTGGAGTGTACCCTTATTAGCGACGACAGATACGCAGTATTTT. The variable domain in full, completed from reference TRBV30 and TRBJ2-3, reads SQTIHQWPATLVQPVGSPLSLECTVEGTSNPNLYWYRQAAGRGLQLLFYSVGIGQISSEVPQNLSASRPQDRQFILSSKKLLLSDSGFYLCAWSVPLLATTDTQYFGPGTRLTVL.

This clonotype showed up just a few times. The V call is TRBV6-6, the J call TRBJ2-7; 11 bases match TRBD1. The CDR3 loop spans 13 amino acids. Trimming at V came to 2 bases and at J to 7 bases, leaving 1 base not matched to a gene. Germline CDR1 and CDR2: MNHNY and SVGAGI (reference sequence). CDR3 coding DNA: TGTGCCAGCAGTTACGGGACAGGGGGTGAGCAGTACTTC. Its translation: CASSYGTGGEQYF.